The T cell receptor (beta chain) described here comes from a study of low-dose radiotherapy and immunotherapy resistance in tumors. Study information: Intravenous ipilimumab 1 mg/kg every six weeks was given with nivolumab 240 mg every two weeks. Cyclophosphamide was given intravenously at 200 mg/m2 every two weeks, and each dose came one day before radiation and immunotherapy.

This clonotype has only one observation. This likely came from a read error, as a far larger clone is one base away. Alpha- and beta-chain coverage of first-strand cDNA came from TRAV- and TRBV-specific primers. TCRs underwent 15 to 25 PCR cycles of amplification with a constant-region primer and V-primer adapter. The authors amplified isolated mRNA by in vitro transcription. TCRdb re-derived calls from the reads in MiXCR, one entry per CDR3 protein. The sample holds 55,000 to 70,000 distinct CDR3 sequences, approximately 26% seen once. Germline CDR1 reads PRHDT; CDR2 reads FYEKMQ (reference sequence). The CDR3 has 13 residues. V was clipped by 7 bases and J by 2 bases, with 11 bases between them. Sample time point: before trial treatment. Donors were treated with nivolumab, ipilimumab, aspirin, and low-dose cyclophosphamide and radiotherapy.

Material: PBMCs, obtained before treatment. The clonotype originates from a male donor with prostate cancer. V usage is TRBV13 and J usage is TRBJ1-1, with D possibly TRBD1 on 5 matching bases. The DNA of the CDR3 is TGTGCCAGCAACCTGGACACAAACACTGAAGCTTTCTTT. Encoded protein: CASNLDTNTEAFF.